Following are 27 T cell receptor beta chains from one sample sequenced in a study of post-analysis software for immune sequencing data. Study findings and constraints: In patients, about 5 TRBV segments were more frequent than in controls, with TRBV5-6, TRBV5-1 and TRBV20-1 among them.

The TCR beta cDNA libraries carried unique molecular identifiers. TCRdb itself ran the PCR reads through MiXCR, one entry per CDR3 protein. The table has 400,000 to 500,000 distinct CDR3 sequences, 39% seen once. Antigens for these TCRs are unknown. Sequenced: blood. The receptor set was obtained from a girl between 2 and 10 years old with multiple sclerosis.

V usage is TRBV7-6 and J usage is TRBJ2-7; TRBD2 matches at 7 bases. In germline, CDR1 is SGHVS, CDR2 FNYEAQ. V lost 5 bases to trimming and J lost 5 bases; unmatched junction nucleotides: 9. The CDR3 is made up of 14 amino acids. The CDR3 DNA reads as TGTGCCAGCAGCGGGGGGGGAGCACTGGACGAGCAGTACTTC. It is translated as CASSGGGALDEQYF.

This clonotype was detected a few times. This chain joins TRBV6-1 and TRBJ2-5; D is possibly TRBD1 (6 bases). Per the germline V gene, CDR1 is MNHNS and CDR2 is SASEGT. V lost 6 bases to trimming and J lost 2 bases, with 28 bases between them. This CDR3 has 19 residues. The CDR3 sequence: CASRSISGTKFFRQETQYF. CDR3 nucleotide sequence: TGTGCCAGCAGAAGCATTTCCGGGACAAAATTTTTCCGGCAAGAGACCCAGTACTTC.

This clonotype was seen a handful of times. This rearrangement joins TRBV20-1 to TRBJ2-1; possibly TRBD2 for D (6 bases). Germline V gives CDR1 DFQATT, CDR2 SNEGSKA (reference sequence). The CDR3 has 14 amino acids. V lost 3 bases and J lost 3, with 12 bases in between. The CDR3: CSAREGLGYNEQFF. The CDR3 nucleotides are TGCAGTGCTAGGGAGGGTCTCGGCTACAATGAGCAGTTCTTC.

This sequence joins TRBV25-1 and TRBJ2-5; 10 bases fit TRBD1. The ends lost 3 bases at V and 5 bases at J; junction bases unmatched: 6. Germline CDR1 MGHDK, CDR2 SYGVNS. The CDR3 runs to 15 residues. The CDR3 nucleotides read TGTGCCAGCAGTGACCCGGGGACAGGGGTGGAGACCCAGTACTTC. It yields the protein CASSDPGTGVETQYF. Drawing the rest from reference TRBV25-1 and TRBJ2-5, the complete variable domain is EADIYQTPRYLVIGTGKKITLECSQTMGHDKMYWYQQDPGMELHLIHYSYGVNSTEKGDLSSESTVSRIRTEHFPLTLESARPSHTSQYLCASSDPGTGVETQYFGPGTRLLVL.

The V call is TRBV7-6, the J call TRBJ2-5; 9 bases line up with TRBD1. The J call may be mistaken, given a closer DNA end match to TRBJ2-7. The V gene's germline CDR1 is SGHVS and CDR2 FNYEAQ. The CDR3 is 15 amino acids. CDR3 protein: CASSLGRQGAYEQYF. The CDR3 bases are TGTGCCAGCAGCTTAGGGCGACAGGGGGCCTACGAGCAGTACTTC.

The rearrangement uses TRBV5-1 and TRBJ2-7; TRBD2 aligns across 12 bases. Trimming removed 4 bases from V and 2 bases from J; junction bases left unmatched: 4. The CDR3 sequence is 15 residues long. Germline CDR1 reads SGHRS; CDR2 reads YFSETQ. DNA for the CDR3: TGCGCCAGCAGCATGCTAGCGGGAGGGGCCTACGAGCAGTACTTC. This codes for CASSMLAGGAYEQYF.

The chain employs TRBV29-1 and TRBJ2-7, with D perhaps TRBD1 or TRBD2 (5 bases each). The CDR3 sequence is 11 residues long. Trimming removed 4 bases from V and 5 bases from J, with 9 bases in between. Germline CDR1 SQVTM, CDR2 ANQGSEA. CDR3 bases: TGCAGCGTTGCCCGGGGCCACGAGCAGTACTTC. Amino acids: CSVARGHEQYF.

The rearrangement uses TRBV5-1 and TRBJ1-2; D perhaps matches TRBD1 (5 bases). This CDR3 has 14 amino acids. Trimming left V 1 base short and J 8 bases short, with 15 bases between. Germline-derived CDR1 and CDR2 are SGHRS and YFSETQ. CDR3 in DNA: TGCGCCAGCAGCTTGTCGGGGCCCGGGACGGGCTACACCTTC. Translation gives CASSLSGPGTGYTF.

The sample holds a few counts of this clonotype. This chain links TRBV29-1 with TRBJ2-5, with 7 bases that match TRBD2. V shed 5 bases and J 5 bases; nucleotides not matched to a gene: 8. The CDR3 loop spans 13 amino acids. Per the germline V gene, CDR1 is SQVTM and CDR2 is ANQGSEA. The CDR3 region has the DNA TGCAGCGTTAACCAGCCTAGCGGCGAGACCCAGTACTTC. This gives the protein CSVNQPSGETQYF.

In its sample, this clonotype was seen a few times. The chain couples TRBV20-1 to TRBJ2-7, with TRBD2 matching over 11 bases. The CDR3 runs 15 residues. J lost 0 bases, V lost 1 base, and 2 bases had no gene match. Germline CDR1 and CDR2: DFQATT and SNEGSKA (reference sequence). CDR3 sequence: CSARVLAGDSYEQYF. CDR3 nucleotide sequence: TGCAGTGCTAGAGTACTAGCGGGGGACTCCTACGAGCAGTACTTC.

The rearrangement joins TRBV7-8 to TRBJ1-6; 12 bases line up with TRBD1. The CDR3 runs to 18 residues. The V segment lost 3 bases and the J segment 1 base; nucleotides outside the gene matches: 4. Germline CDR1 is SGHVS and CDR2 is FQNEAQ. CDR3 DNA: TGTGCCAGCAGCTTTCCGGGACAGGGGGCTTCCTATAATTCACCCCTCCACTTT. It specifies CASSFPGQGASYNSPLHF.

The V and J genes are TRBV20-1 and TRBJ1-5, with D unclear. Germline V gene lookup returns CDR1 DFQATT and CDR2 SNEGSKA (reference sequence). The V and J ends lost 3 bases and 6 bases respectively, with 15 bases between them. CDR3 length: 14 amino acids. The CDR3 coding sequence is TGCAGTGCTAGCCGCCCCAGGTCAAGTCAGCCCCAGCATTTT. It yields the protein CSASRPRSSQPQHF.

V usage is TRBV6-5 and J usage is TRBJ2-7; 7 nucleotides match TRBD2. J lost 6 bases, V lost 4 bases, and 12 bases had no gene match. CDR1 is MNHEY, CDR2 SVGAGI, per germline. This CDR3 spans 15 amino acids. DNA of the CDR3: TGTGCCAGCAGTTCGGCCCGACTAGCTTCGTTCGAGCAGTACTTC. It translates to CASSSARLASFEQYF.

The rearrangement links TRBV20-1 to TRBJ2-7, with TRBD2 matching 10 bases. The germline gives CDR1 DFQATT, CDR2 SNEGSKA (reference sequence). V trimming: 1 base; J trimming: 4 bases; junction bases outside the gene matches: 25. The CDR3 runs 21 residues. This CDR3 is CSARVHNTGTSASPATYEQYF. For the CDR3, the DNA is TGCAGTGCTAGAGTGCACAATACCGGGACTAGCGCTTCCCCAGCCACGTACGAGCAGTACTTC.

This clonotype showed up just a few times. The chain couples TRBV14 to TRBJ2-1, with 7 bases that match TRBD2. The V gene end was trimmed by 2 bases and the J gene end by 5 bases; junction bases not matched to a gene: 3. This CDR3 contains 14 residues. Germline V gene data show CDR1 as SGHDN and CDR2 as FVKESK. CDR3 in amino acids: CASSQISGDNEQFF. The CDR3 DNA is TGTGCCAGCAGCCAAATCAGCGGGGACAATGAGCAGTTCTTC.

This clonotype appeared a few times. The chain joins TRBV7-2 to TRBJ2-7; no clear D gene. V was cut by 1 base and J by 4 bases, with 8 bases left in between. CDR1 and CDR2 from the germline V gene are SGHTA and FQGNSA. This CDR3 contains 13 residues. Here the CDR3 DNA reads TGTGCCAGCAGCTTAGTGTTAGGATACGAGCAGTACTTC. Its translation: CASSLVLGYEQYF.

A word on this clonotype: A read error may account for a junction end that differs from germline. The V call is TRBV12-3 or TRBV12-4, the J call TRBJ1-2, with D possibly matching TRBD1 (6 bases). The CDR3 loop spans 12 amino acids. This chain's CDR3 is CATRDGGDGYTF. DNA for the CDR3: TGTGCCACCCGGGACGGGGGCGATGGTTACACCTTC.

Comment on this clonotype: A read error may account for a junction end that differs from germline. J is TRBJ1-6 and V is TRBV28; D not resolved. The CDR3 sequence is 16 residues long. Germline CDR1 is MDHEN and CDR2 is SYDVKM. The CDR3 sequence: CASREIGRLGNSPRHF. CDR3 DNA: TGTGCCAGCAGGGAAATTGGGAGATTGGGTAATTCACCCCGCCACTTT.

The gene calls are TRBV12-3 or TRBV12-4 and TRBJ1-1; D gene unclear. This CDR3 spans 13 amino acids. V gave up 6 bases and J gave up 2 bases, with 10 bases separating them. CDR3 DNA: TGTGCCAGCAGCACCTGGACCAACACTGAAGCTTTCTTT. Its translation: CASSTWTNTEAFF.

This clonotype was seen a few times. The chain has TRBV6-5 and TRBJ2-2; the D gene is possibly TRBD1 (5 bases). Germline CDR1 MNHEY, CDR2 SVGAGI. This CDR3 comprises 16 residues. V was shortened by 1 base and J by 2 bases, with 11 bases between the two germline ends. CDR3 residues: CASSYYPGINTGELFF. The CDR3 DNA reads as TGTGCCAGCAGTTACTATCCAGGGATTAACACCGGGGAGCTGTTTTTT.

V and J are TRBV6-6 and TRBJ2-7; possibly TRBD1 for D (6 bases). This CDR3 spans 14 amino acids. Trimming left V 4 bases short and J 1 base short, with 11 bases between. Germline CDR1 is MNHNY and CDR2 is SVGAGI (reference sequence). CDR3 residues: CASSWGHDSYEQYF. The CDR3 DNA is TGTGCCAGCAGTTGGGGGCACGATTCCTACGAGCAGTACTTC.

The chain employs TRBV15 and TRBJ2-1, with unresolved D. CDR1 and CDR2 (germline): LNHNV, YYDKDF (reference sequence). This CDR3 comprises 12 residues. The germline V and J ends were trimmed by 2 bases and 6 bases, with 5 bases remaining between them. DNA for the CDR3: TGTGCCACCAGCAGACGTCTCAATGAGCAGTTCTTC. This sequence encodes CATSRRLNEQFF.

This clonotype was seen a handful of times. This chain connects TRBV15 to TRBJ2-5; no clear D. V lost 0 bases, J lost 0 bases, and 8 bases lay in between. Germline lookup yields CDR1 LNHNV and CDR2 YYDKDF (reference sequence). This CDR3 is built from 15 residues. CDR3 bases: TGTGCCACCAGCAGAGATGCGTCATACCAAGAGACCCAGTACTTC. Amino acids: CATSRDASYQETQYF.

In its sample, this clonotype was seen a few times. The J gene is TRBJ2-6, the V gene TRBV10-3; D call uncertain. Germline-derived CDR1 and CDR2 are ENHRY and SYGVKD. The ends were cut back, 6 bases at V and 1 base at J, with 10 bases in the middle. The CDR3 totals 15 residues. CDR3 nucleotide sequence: TGTGCCATCAGGTCCGAGAAGTCTGGGGCCAACGTCCTGACTTTC. The encoded protein is CAIRSEKSGANVLTF.

V gene TRBV9 combines with J gene TRBJ1-5; a possible D gene is TRBD1 (5 bases). CDR1 and CDR2 from the germline V gene are SGDLS and YYNGEE. The CDR3 totals 14 residues. The ends were cut back, 0 bases at V and 1 base at J, with 5 bases in the middle. CDR3 coding DNA: TGTGCCAGCAGCGTAGGGGACAGCAATCAGCCCCAGCATTTT. Encoded protein: CASSVGDSNQPQHF.

In DNA, the CDR3 is TGCGCCAGCAGGTGGGGCACCGGGGAGCTGTTTTTT. It translates to CASRWGTGELFF. This chain joins TRBV5-1 and TRBJ2-2; no definite D call. The ends were cut back, 5 bases at V and 4 bases at J, with 6 bases in the middle. Germline assignment: CDR1 SGHRS and CDR2 YFSETQ. The length of the CDR3 is 12 residues.

The chain combines TRBV20-1 with TRBJ2-1; 8 positions agree with TRBD2. V was pared by 0 bases and J by 4 bases, with 14 bases of the junction left unmatched. Germline loops: CDR1 DFQATT, CDR2 SNEGSKA (reference sequence). The CDR3 is 18 residues long. The CDR3 DNA reads as TGCAGTGCTAGAGAGGGGTACTTTCTAGCGGGTACGTACAATGAGCAGTTCTTC. Translation: CSAREGYFLAGTYNEQFF.